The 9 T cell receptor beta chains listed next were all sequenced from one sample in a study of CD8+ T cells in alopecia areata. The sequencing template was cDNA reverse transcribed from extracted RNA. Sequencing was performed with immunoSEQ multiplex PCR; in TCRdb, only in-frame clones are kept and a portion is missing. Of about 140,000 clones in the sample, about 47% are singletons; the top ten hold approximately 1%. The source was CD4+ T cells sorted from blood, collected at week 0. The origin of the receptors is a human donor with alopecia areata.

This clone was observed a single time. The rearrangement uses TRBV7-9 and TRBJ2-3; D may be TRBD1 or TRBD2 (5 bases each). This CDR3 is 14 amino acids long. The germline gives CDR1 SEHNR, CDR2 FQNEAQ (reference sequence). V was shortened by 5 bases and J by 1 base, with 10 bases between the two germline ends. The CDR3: CASSRDPGTDTQYF. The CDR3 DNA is TGTGCCAGCAGCCGGGACCCGGGCACAGATACGCAGTATTTT.

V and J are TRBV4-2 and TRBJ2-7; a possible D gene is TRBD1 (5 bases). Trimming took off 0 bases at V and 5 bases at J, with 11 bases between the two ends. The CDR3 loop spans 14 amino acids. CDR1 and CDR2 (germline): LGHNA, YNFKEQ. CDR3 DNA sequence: TGTGCCAGCAGCCAAGAAGGGGTTCTCAACGAGCAGTACTTC. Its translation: CASSQEGVLNEQYF.

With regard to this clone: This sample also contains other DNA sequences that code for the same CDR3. This chain's CDR3 is CSVGPETQYF. CDR3 sequence (DNA): TGCAGCGTTGGTCCCGAGACCCAGTACTTC. The chain uses TRBV29-1 and TRBJ2-5; no clear D gene. The CDR3 extends over 10 amino acids. V shed 4 bases and J shed 5 bases, with 5 bases lying between them. Germline CDR1 is SQVTM and CDR2 is ANQGSEA.

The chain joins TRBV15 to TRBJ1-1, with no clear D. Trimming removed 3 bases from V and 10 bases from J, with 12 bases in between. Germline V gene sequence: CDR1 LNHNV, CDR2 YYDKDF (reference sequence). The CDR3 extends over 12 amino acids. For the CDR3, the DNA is TGTGCCACCAGCAGCGGCTACCGGGGAGCTTTCTTT. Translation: CATSSGYRGAFF.

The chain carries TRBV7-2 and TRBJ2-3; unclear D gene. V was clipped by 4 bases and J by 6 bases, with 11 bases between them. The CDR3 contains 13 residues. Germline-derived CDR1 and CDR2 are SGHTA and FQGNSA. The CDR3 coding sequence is TGTGCCAGCAGCTCAACCGTGGTCGATACGCAGTATTTT. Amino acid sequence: CASSSTVVDTQYF.

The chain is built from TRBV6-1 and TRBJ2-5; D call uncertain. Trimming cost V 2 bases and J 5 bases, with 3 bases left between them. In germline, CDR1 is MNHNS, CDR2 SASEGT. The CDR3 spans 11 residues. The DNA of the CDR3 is TGTGCCAGCAGTGAATTCGAGACCCAGTACTTC. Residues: CASSEFETQYF.

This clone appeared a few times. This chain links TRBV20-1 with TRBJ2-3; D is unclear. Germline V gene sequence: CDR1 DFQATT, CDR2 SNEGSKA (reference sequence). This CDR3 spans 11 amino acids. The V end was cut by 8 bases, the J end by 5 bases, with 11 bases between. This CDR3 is CSTPGLDTQYF. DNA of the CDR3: TGCAGTACCCCGGGTTTAGATACGCAGTATTTT.

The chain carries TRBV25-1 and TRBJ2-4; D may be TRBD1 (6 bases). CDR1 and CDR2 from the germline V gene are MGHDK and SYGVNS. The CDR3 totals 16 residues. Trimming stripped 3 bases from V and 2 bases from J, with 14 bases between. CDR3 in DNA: TGTGCCAGCAGTGAGGGCAGGGGCTTATCCAAAAACATTCAGTACTTC. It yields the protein CASSEGRGLSKNIQYF.

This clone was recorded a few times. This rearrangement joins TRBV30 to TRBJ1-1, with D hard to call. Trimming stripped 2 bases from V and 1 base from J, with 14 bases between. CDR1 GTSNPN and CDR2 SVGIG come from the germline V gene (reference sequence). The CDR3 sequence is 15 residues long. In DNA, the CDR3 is TGTGCCTGGAGTCCCTACGAGGTGTGGAACACTGAAGCTTTCTTT. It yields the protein CAWSPYEVWNTEAFF. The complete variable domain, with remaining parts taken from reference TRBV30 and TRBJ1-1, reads SQTIHQWPATLVQPVGSPLSLECTVEGTSNPNLYWYRQAAGRGLQLLFYSVGIGQISSEVPQNLSASRPQDRQFILSSKKLLLSDSGFYLCAWSPYEVWNTEAFFGQGTRLTVV.